The sequence of this T cell receptor beta chain was determined in a study of T cells in Graves' hyperthyroidism and ophthalmopathy. Turning to the study itself: Pretreatment peripheral blood was obtained at initial diagnosis. Points from the study as a whole: Most thyroid clonotypes expanded above 0.001 appeared in blood too.

CDR1 LNHNV and CDR2 YYDKDF come from the germline V gene (reference sequence). V lost 2 bases to trimming and J lost 8 bases, with 22 bases between them. This CDR3 comprises 17 residues. TCR beta CDR3 regions were amplified from RNA transcripts. The TCR CDR3 was amplified in a first-round RT-PCR using the HTBI primer set. MiXCR, run by TCRdb on the multiplex PCR reads, gives a single entry per CDR3 protein. The profile shows 600,000 or so distinct CDR3 sequences, approximately 15% of them singletons. This clonotype was observed a handful of times. Its antigen is undetermined. The sample comprised blood. The source of this sequence is a woman aged 45-65 years with Graves' ophthalmopathy. The chain carries TRBV15 and TRBJ2-1; D gene unclear. The DNA of the CDR3 is TGTGCCACCAGCAGACCTCCGACGGCTAGTGAGAACCATGAGCAGTTCTTC. Translation gives CATSRPPTASENHEQFF.